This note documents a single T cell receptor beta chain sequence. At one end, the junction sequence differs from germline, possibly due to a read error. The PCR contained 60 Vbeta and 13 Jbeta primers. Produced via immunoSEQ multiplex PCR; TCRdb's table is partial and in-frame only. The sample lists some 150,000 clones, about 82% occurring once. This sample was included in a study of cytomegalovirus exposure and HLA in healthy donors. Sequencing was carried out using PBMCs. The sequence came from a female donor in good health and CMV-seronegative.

CDR3 sequence: CASSFGFGTGTQSQHF. DNA for the CDR3: TGTGCCAGCAGCTTTGGGTTCGGGACAGGGACTCAGTCCCAGCATTTT. The V and J genes are TRBV5-6 and TRBJ1-5, with 9 positions matching TRBD1. This CDR3 has 16 amino acids. Germline-derived CDR1 and CDR2 are SGHDT and YYEEEE.